This passage covers 10 T cell receptor beta chains from one sample sequenced in a study of post-analysis software for immune sequencing data. Unique-molecular-identifier-tagged TCR beta cDNA libraries were used. TCRdb re-derived calls from the PCR reads in MiXCR, one entry per CDR3 protein. This table holds a few hundred thousand distinct CDR3 sequences, 34% found once. Points from the study as a whole: TRBV segments more frequent in patients than in controls numbered about 5 and included TRBV5-6, TRBV5-1 and TRBV20-1.

These receptors lack a known antigen. The sequenced sample consisted of blood. These receptors all stem from a girl aged 2 to 17 with multiple sclerosis.

V gene TRBV5-5 combines with J gene TRBJ2-1; the match to TRBD1 covers 7 bases. The CDR3 contains 14 residues. Germline V gene sequence: CDR1 SGHKS, CDR2 YYEKEE (reference sequence). Trimming removed 0 bases from V and 8 bases from J; junction bases left unmatched: 5. The CDR3 region has the DNA TGTGCCAGCAGCTTGGGGACAGGTTCGGATGAGCAGTTCTTC. Its protein is CASSLGTGSDEQFF.

V usage is TRBV7-9 and J usage is TRBJ2-3; D is possibly TRBD1 or TRBD2 (6 bases each). Trimming pared 5 bases from V and 4 bases from J, leaving 13 bases between. Germline V lookup: CDR1 SEHNR, CDR2 FQNEAQ (reference sequence). The CDR3 runs to 14 residues. CDR3 amino acids: CASSLGGNADTQYF. Written as DNA, the CDR3 is TGTGCCAGCAGCCTAGGGGGGAACGCAGATACGCAGTATTTT.

V gene TRBV6-6 combines with J gene TRBJ1-1, with D maybe TRBD1 (6 bases). CDR1 is MNHNY and CDR2 is SVGAGI in the germline V gene (reference sequence). This CDR3 comprises 15 residues. V shed 4 bases and J shed 3 bases, with 15 bases lying between them. The DNA of the CDR3 is TGTGCCAGCAGTTCACGGGACATGGCTTACACTGAAGCTTTCTTT. Protein: CASSSRDMAYTEAFF.

Comment on this clonotype: Given a much more abundant clone one base away, this may be a read error. The V gene is TRBV14, the J gene TRBJ2-1, with no clear D. This CDR3 contains 12 residues. Deletions cut 4 bases from V and 2 bases from J, with 3 bases between. CDR1 is SGHDN and CDR2 is FVKESK in the germline V gene. The DNA for the CDR3 is TGTGCCAGCAGCCGGGCCTACAATGAGCAGTTCTTC. Protein: CASSRAYNEQFF.

The chain recombines TRBV12-1 with TRBJ2-1; TRBD2, the table's D call, lacks a check against the DNA. TRBV12-1 is a pseudogene locus. The CDR3 extends over 15 amino acids. CDR3 residues: CASTLRCGGAGEQFF. The CDR3 nucleotides read TGTGCCAGCACCCTGCGTTGCGGGGGGGCGGGTGAGCAGTTCTTC.

This clonotype was observed at least ten times. This chain joins TRBV29-1 and TRBJ2-1; maybe TRBD2 (6 bases). The V and J ends lost 4 bases and 3 bases respectively, with 10 bases between them. CDR1 and CDR2 (germline): SQVTM, ANQGSEA. CDR3 length: 13 residues. Here the CDR3 reads CSVVPGVYNEQFF. The CDR3 nucleotides are TGCAGCGTTGTCCCGGGGGTCTACAATGAGCAGTTCTTC.

As regards this clonotype: A single base separates this from a much larger clone, so it may be a read error. J is TRBJ1-6 and V is TRBV20-1; a possible D gene is TRBD1 (5 bases). The length of the CDR3 is 16 residues. Looked up from germline, CDR1 is DFQATT and CDR2 is SNEGSKA (reference sequence). V was shortened by 0 bases and J by 0 bases, with 9 bases between the two germline ends. CDR3 nucleotide sequence: TGCAGTGCTAGAGATGGGGGGGGCTCCTATAATTCACCCCTCCACTTT. Translated: CSARDGGGSYNSPLHF.

This clonotype occurred many times. The gene calls are TRBV29-1 and TRBJ2-5; D possibly corresponds to TRBD1 (6 bases). The V end lost 4 bases, the J end lost 2 bases, and 11 bases lay between the germline ends. The CDR3 contains 13 residues. CDR1 and CDR2 (germline): SQVTM, ANQGSEA. The CDR3 loop reads CSVGTVLQETQYF. The CDR3 bases are TGCAGCGTTGGGACAGTACTTCAAGAGACCCAGTACTTC.

Concerning this clonotype: Just one base apart from a much larger clone, this may be a read error. This CDR3 is CARNWGQPQHF. CDR3 in DNA: TGTGCCAGGAACTGGGGCCAGCCCCAGCATTTT. V and J are TRBV6-4 and TRBJ1-5; TRBD1 might be the D (5 bases). Germline CDR1 is MRHNA and CDR2 is SNTAGT. Trimming pared 9 bases from V and 7 bases from J, leaving 10 bases between. The CDR3 loop spans 11 amino acids.

In its sample, this clonotype was seen a few times. The chain is built from TRBV10-3 and TRBJ1-5, with D tentatively TRBD1 (5 bases). V dropped 8 bases and J dropped 4 bases, with 12 bases sitting between them. The germline CDR1 and CDR2 sequences are ENHRY and SYGVKD. The CDR3 contains 13 residues. Written as DNA, the CDR3 is TGTGCCATCTCGGGACGGTCAAATCAGCCCCAGCATTTT. It encodes CAISGRSNQPQHF.